One T cell receptor beta chain is described in this entry. The data were obtained in a study of cytomegalovirus exposure and HLA in healthy donors. About the study: Out of fewer than 400 genotyped donors, about 84% belonged to the Caucasian-associated ancestry cluster.

The PCR made use of 60 Vbeta and 13 Jbeta primers. Some clones are missing from TCRdb's copy, which holds only in-frame ones; the method was immunoSEQ multiplex PCR. The sample has about 140,000 clones; around four fifths are singletons. This receptor was obtained from a male donor in good health and CMV-seronegative. The material sequenced was PBMCs.

CDR3 nucleotide sequence: TGCGCCAGCAGCCGCAGCTTCACTAGCGCCTCACCCTACGAGCAGTACTTC. It encodes CASSRSFTSASPYEQYF. The J gene is TRBJ2-7, the V gene TRBV4-3; 7 bases line up with TRBD2. Germline loops: CDR1 LGHNA, CDR2 YSLEER. The CDR3 consists of 17 residues. J lost 2 bases, V lost 4 bases, and 14 bases had no gene match.